The 30 T cell receptor beta chains below all came from one sample that was sequenced in a study of T cells in Graves' hyperthyroidism and ophthalmopathy. RNA transcripts gave rise to amplified TCR beta CDR3 regions. Initially, a first-round RT-PCR of the TCR CDR3 employed the HTBI primer set. One entry per CDR3 protein, called by TCRdb with MiXCR from the multiplex PCR reads. Of over 250,000 distinct CDR3 sequences in the sample, less than 30% were seen once. Source material: blood. The receptor set was obtained from a man aged 40-55 years with Graves' hyperthyroidism that later progressed to Graves' ophthalmopathy.

This clonotype was recorded many times. This chain joins TRBV28 and TRBJ1-5; D is uncertain. This CDR3 region has 13 residues. Germline CDR1 is MDHEN and CDR2 is SYDVKM. Trimming stripped 4 bases from V and 0 bases from J, with 4 bases between. CDR3 nucleotides: TGTGCCAGCAGTTGGGATAGCAATCAGCCCCAGCATTTT. Its protein is CASSWDSNQPQHF.

The rearrangement links TRBV11-2 to TRBJ1-2; tentative D call: TRBD1 (5 bases). In germline, CDR1 is SGHAT, CDR2 FQNNGV. CDR3 length equals 14 residues. V lost 5 bases to trimming and J lost 8 bases, with 18 bases between them. CDR3 sequence: CASSIVPGVDGYTF. For the CDR3, the DNA is TGTGCCAGCAGCATAGTGCCGGGGGTGGACGGCTACACCTTC.

The table lists this clonotype with many counts. The gene calls are TRBV11-2 and TRBJ2-6; 8 bases agree with TRBD2. CDR1 is SGHAT and CDR2 is FQNNGV in the germline V gene. This CDR3 has 14 residues. V was pared by 11 bases and J by 2 bases, with 5 bases of the junction left unmatched. In nucleotides, the CDR3 is TGTGCCCGGGAGGGGATAACTGGGGCCAACGTCCTGACTTTC. Translated, it gives CAREGITGANVLTF.

The chain links TRBV27 to TRBJ2-7; D not certain. This CDR3 region has 15 residues. With 3 bases removed from V and 3 bases from J, the gap between germline ends came to 15 bases. The V gene's germline CDR1 is MNHEY and CDR2 SMNVEV (reference sequence). The CDR3 nucleotides read TGTGCCAGCAGTTTCTCTGGAAACGACATCTACGAGCAGTACTTC. Translating gives CASSFSGNDIYEQYF.

This clonotype was seen repeatedly, ten times or more. The rearrangement joins TRBV9 to TRBJ2-2; 12 bases fit TRBD2. Per germline, CDR1 SGDLS and CDR2 YYNGEE. The V and J ends lost 3 bases and 5 bases, in that order; junction bases with no gene match: 5. This CDR3 comprises 16 residues. The CDR3 region is CASSATSGSATGELFF. The DNA of the CDR3 is TGTGCCAGCAGCGCGACTAGCGGGAGTGCAACCGGGGAGCTGTTTTTT.

This clonotype was seen ten or more times. A much larger clone differs from this one at a single base, so this may be a read error. This chain links TRBV7-3 with TRBJ2-2, with a tentative D call TRBD2 (5 bases). Germline assignment: CDR1 SGHTA and CDR2 FQGTGA. The CDR3 is made up of 12 amino acids. CDR3 residues: CASSSKPGELSF. DNA for the CDR3: TGTGCCAGCAGCTCAAAGCCCGGGGAGCTGTCTTTT.

Ten or more counts support this clonotype. The chain has TRBV6-5 and TRBJ1-2; D uncertain. This CDR3 is 13 amino acids long. Trimming cost V 4 bases and J 4 bases, with 10 bases left between them. Germline loops: CDR1 MNHEY, CDR2 SVGAGI. CDR3 in DNA: TGTGCCAGCAGTTGGGCCAAGGTCTATGGCTACACCTTC. It codes for CASSWAKVYGYTF.

V usage is TRBV6-2 or TRBV6-3 and J usage is TRBJ1-1; TRBD1 is a possible D gene (5 bases). CDR3 length: 16 residues. Trimming cost V 2 bases and J 0 bases, with 13 bases left between them. Germline-derived CDR1 and CDR2 are MNHEY and SVGEGT. CDR3 coding DNA: TGTGCCAGCAGTTACAGGGGCCTGGTAGTGAACACTGAAGCTTTCTTT. It encodes CASSYRGLVVNTEAFF.

V gene TRBV13 combines with J gene TRBJ2-7; 8 bases agree with TRBD2. Germline loops: CDR1 PRHDT, CDR2 FYEKMQ (reference sequence). J was trimmed by 1 base and V by 2 bases; bases with no gene match: 7. The CDR3 consists of 16 residues. As DNA, the CDR3 is TGTGCCAGCAGCTTAATGTCGAGCGGGAGTTCCTACGAGCAGTACTTC. It codes for CASSLMSSGSSYEQYF.

Many counts were recorded for this clonotype. V usage is TRBV10-1 and J usage is TRBJ1-2; D is possibly TRBD1 (6 bases). Trimming took 8 bases from V and 2 from J, leaving 12 bases between them. The V gene's germline CDR1 is WNHNN and CDR2 SYGVQD (reference sequence). CDR3 length: 13 residues. This CDR3 reads CASSDSTNYGYTF. The CDR3 DNA is TGCGCCAGCTCGGACAGTACAAACTATGGCTACACCTTC.

This clonotype has ten or more counts. The V call is TRBV29-1, the J call TRBJ2-7; 9 bases fit TRBD1. CDR1 SQVTM and CDR2 ANQGSEA come from the germline V gene. The CDR3 runs 12 residues. V was clipped by 6 bases and J by 5 bases; unmatched bases: 5. The CDR3: CSVRDRANEQYF. DNA of the CDR3: TGCAGCGTACGGGACAGGGCCAACGAGCAGTACTTC.

The chain recombines TRBV6-1 with TRBJ2-2; D is undetermined. V lost 4 bases, J lost 5 bases, and 8 bases lay in between. Germline V lookup: CDR1 MNHNS, CDR2 SASEGT. The CDR3 has 13 residues. The CDR3 bases are TGTGCCAGCAGTGCGCAGACGACCGGGGAGCTGTTTTTT. It yields the protein CASSAQTTGELFF.

At least ten counts were recorded for this clonotype. CDR3 nucleotides: TGCGCCAGCAGCCAAGATGAAGGGACAGGGAGAGACGAGCAGTACTTC. Translated: CASSQDEGTGRDEQYF. The chain couples TRBV4-1 to TRBJ2-7, with 9 bases aligning to TRBD1. Germline V CDR1 and CDR2: MGHRA, YSYEKL. The trim removed 0 bases at V and 5 bases at J, leaving 8 bases unmatched. The CDR3 is made up of 16 amino acids.

This clonotype was recorded many times. J is TRBJ1-6 and V is TRBV14; D gene ambiguous. Trimming stripped 1 base from V and 3 bases from J, with 1 base between. Looked up from germline, CDR1 is SGHDN and CDR2 is FVKESK. The CDR3 has 13 amino acids. Written as DNA, the CDR3 is TGTGCCAGCAGCCAAGGCTATAATTCACCCCTCCACTTT. It yields the protein CASSQGYNSPLHF.

This clonotype has ten or more counts. In DNA form, the CDR3 reads TGTGCCAGCAGCTCGTGGGGGGACAGAAATTTATACGAGCAGTACTTC. Translation gives CASSSWGDRNLYEQYF. The chain recombines TRBV11-2 with TRBJ2-7, with a possible D match to TRBD1 (7 bases). Germline V gene lookup returns CDR1 SGHAT and CDR2 FQNNGV. Trimming took 4 bases from V and 4 from J, leaving 20 bases between them. The CDR3 is 16 amino acids.

This sequence joins TRBV6-2 or TRBV6-3 and TRBJ2-7; possibly TRBD2 for D (6 bases). V lost 7 bases, J lost 9 bases, and 19 bases lay in between. Germline CDR1 and CDR2: MNHEY and SVGEGT. The CDR3 has 13 amino acids. CDR3 DNA: TGTGCCAGCAACGGGGGAGGCCAGGGAAGGCAGTACTTC. It encodes CASNGGGQGRQYF.

The genes are TRBV5-1 and TRBJ1-1; 7 positions match TRBD1. Germline V gives CDR1 SGHRS, CDR2 YFSETQ. This CDR3 has 16 amino acids. The V and J ends lost 2 bases and 1 base, in that order; junction bases with no gene match: 8. As DNA, the CDR3 is TGCGCCAGCAGCTTCCACGACAGGGCAGGGAACACTGAAGCTTTCTTT. It is translated as CASSFHDRAGNTEAFF.

In this sample, this clonotype turned up a few times. The CDR3 DNA reads as TGTGCCAGCATACTGGACAGGGGAGAGACCCAGTACTTC. Amino acids: CASILDRGETQYF. The rearrangement links TRBV2 to TRBJ2-5, with TRBD1 identical over 9 bases. Germline V gene data show CDR1 as SNHLY and CDR2 as FYNNEI. There are 13 residues in the CDR3. V lost 7 bases and J lost 4; bases outside the gene matches: 4.

This clonotype was observed a few times. The V gene is TRBV12-3 or TRBV12-4, the J gene TRBJ2-7, with D perhaps TRBD2 (5 bases). The V and J ends lost 6 bases and 6 bases respectively, with 12 bases between them. This CDR3 spans 12 amino acids. The CDR3 spells CASSPGLAEQYF. CDR3 DNA sequence: TGTGCCAGCAGCCCAGGACTTGCCGAGCAGTACTTC.

This chain links TRBV28 with TRBJ2-7, with 9 bases that match TRBD1. The V gene end was trimmed by 5 bases and the J gene end by 0 bases; junction bases not matched to a gene: 8. CDR1 and CDR2 (germline): MDHEN, SYDVKM. CDR3 size: 16 residues. CDR3 coding DNA: TGTGCCAGCAGTCCCAGGTGGGGACAGGGCTCCTACGAGCAGTACTTC. The encoded protein is CASSPRWGQGSYEQYF.

The chain employs TRBV19 and TRBJ1-2, with D tentatively TRBD1 (6 bases). The CDR3 is 14 amino acids. Germline lookup yields CDR1 LNHDA and CDR2 SQIVND (reference sequence). V lost 4 bases and J 6 bases, leaving 15 bases between the germline ends. CDR3 coding DNA: TGTGCCAGTAGTAGGACAGCCGGGGACGATGGCTACACCTTC. Residues: CASSRTAGDDGYTF.

This clonotype was found a few times. The rearrangement links TRBV6-2 or TRBV6-3 to TRBJ1-5, with D unclear. V lost 5 bases and J lost 2, with 16 bases in between. Germline V gene sequence: CDR1 MNHEY, CDR2 SVGEGT. The CDR3 contains 16 residues. CDR3 DNA sequence: TGTGCCAGCAGTGTGTCAGGCAAGAGAGGCAATCAGCCCCAGCATTTT. This codes for CASSVSGKRGNQPQHF.

Ten or more counts support this clonotype. The rearrangement uses TRBV9 and TRBJ2-2; 9 bases match TRBD1. The germline gives CDR1 SGDLS, CDR2 YYNGEE. Germline trimming cut 3 bases from V and 5 bases from J; bases unmatched to any gene: 8. This CDR3 has 16 residues. The CDR3 DNA reads TGTGCCAGCAGCGCCACACAGGGGGCCTTTACCGGGGAGCTGTTTTTT. Translated, it gives CASSATQGAFTGELFF. The full variable domain, completed using reference TRBV9 and TRBJ2-2, is DSGVTQTPKHLITATGQRVTLRCSPRSGDLSVYWYQQSLDQGLQFLIQYYNGEERAKGNILERFSAQQFPDLHSELNLSSLELGDSALYFCASSATQGAFTGELFFGEGSRLTVL.

Many counts were recorded for this clonotype. V usage is TRBV2 and J usage is TRBJ2-7; D unclear. From germline, CDR1 is SNHLY and CDR2 FYNNEI. The CDR3 consists of 18 residues. The V end was cut by 0 bases, the J end by 2 bases, with 20 bases between. The CDR3 region is CASSEALHRRPITYEQYF. As DNA, the CDR3 is TGTGCCAGCAGTGAAGCGCTTCATAGGCGGCCCATTACCTACGAGCAGTACTTC.

The CDR3 here is CASSYSIGDTEAFF. The CDR3 region has the DNA TGTGCCAGCAGTTACTCGATAGGGGACACTGAAGCTTTCTTT. V usage is TRBV6-5 and J usage is TRBJ1-1; perhaps TRBD1 as D (5 bases). Deletions cut 0 bases from V and 3 bases from J, with 8 bases between. Germline loops: CDR1 MNHEY, CDR2 SVGAGI. The CDR3 has 14 residues.

Many counts were recorded for this clonotype. This chain links TRBV12-3 or TRBV12-4 with TRBJ1-2; D perhaps matches TRBD1 (5 bases). The CDR3 has 15 residues. V lost 3 bases, J lost 2 bases, and 13 bases lay in between. The CDR3 is CASSFTGPSNYGYTF. Here the CDR3 DNA reads TGTGCCAGCAGTTTTACGGGACCAAGCAACTATGGCTACACCTTC.

In its sample, this clonotype was seen many times. The chain is built from TRBV6-1 and TRBJ2-7; D remains unclear. In germline, CDR1 is MNHNS, CDR2 SASEGT. The CDR3 is 15 amino acids. The germline V and J ends were trimmed by 5 bases and 4 bases, with 18 bases remaining between them. This CDR3 reads CASSPHHELSYEQYF. As DNA, the CDR3 is TGTGCCAGCAGTCCACATCACGAACTATCATACGAGCAGTACTTC.

There are many counts of this clonotype. This chain joins TRBV29-1 and TRBJ1-1; D is uncertain. The CDR3 sequence is 10 residues long. From germline, CDR1 is SQVTM and CDR2 ANQGSEA. Trimming removed 3 bases at V and 5 bases at J, with 4 bases between. DNA of the CDR3: TGCAGCGTTGACTCGACTGAAGCTTTCTTT. Translated, it gives CSVDSTEAFF. The whole variable domain, filled in from reference TRBV29-1 and TRBJ1-1, reads SAVISQKPSRDICQRGTSLTIQCQVDSQVTMMFWYRQQPGQSLTLIATANQGSEATYESGFVIDKFPISRPNLTFSTLTVSNMSPEDSSIYLCSVDSTEAFFGQGTRLTVV.

This chain joins TRBV5-1 and TRBJ2-6; 7 bases align to TRBD1. Looked up from germline, CDR1 is SGHRS and CDR2 is YFSETQ. J was trimmed by 3 bases and V by 9 bases; bases with no gene match: 6. The CDR3 is 14 amino acids. The CDR3 nucleotides read TGCGCCACCACAGGGGTCGGTGGGGCCAACGTCCTGACTTTC. Translation: CATTGVGGANVLTF.

This clonotype appeared many times. V usage is TRBV2 and J usage is TRBJ1-6; D gene uncertain. The CDR3 sequence is 16 residues long. V lost 0 bases, J lost 6 bases, and 12 bases lay in between. Germline CDR1 SNHLY, CDR2 FYNNEI. The CDR3 coding sequence is TGTGCCAGCAGTGAAGCGAGCAGTCTGCGTAATTCACCCCTCCACTTT. Translation: CASSEASSLRNSPLHF.